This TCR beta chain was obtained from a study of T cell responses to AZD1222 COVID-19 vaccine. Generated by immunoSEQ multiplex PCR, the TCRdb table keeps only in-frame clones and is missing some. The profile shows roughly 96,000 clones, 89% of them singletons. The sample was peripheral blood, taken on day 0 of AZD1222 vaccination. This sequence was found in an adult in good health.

CDR3 bases: TGTGCCTGGAGCTTCGGCTTAGGAGAGGAGACCCAGTACTTC. It yields the protein CAWSFGLGEETQYF. The chain is built from TRBV30 and TRBJ2-5; no clear D. Germline lookup yields CDR1 GTSNPN and CDR2 SVGIG (reference sequence). The CDR3 length is 14 residues. The V and J ends lost 3 bases and 5 bases respectively, with 16 bases between them. Supplemented by reference TRBV30 and TRBJ2-5, the full variable domain reads SQTIHQWPATLVQPVGSPLSLECTVEGTSNPNLYWYRQAAGRGLQLLFYSVGIGQISSEVPQNLSASRPQDRQFILSSKKLLLSDSGFYLCAWSFGLGEETQYFGPGTRLLVL.